The 22 T cell receptor beta chains in this list originate from one sample, sequenced in a study of vaccination and CD4 T cells after COVID-19. Treatment meaning: roughly 11-day PBMC culture with coronavirus spike peptide pools or control peptides (ViraFEST assay). With the Oncomine TCR Beta short-read assay, DNA from cultured CD4+ T cells was sequenced. TCRdb used MiXCR to reprocess the PCR reads, holding one entry per CDR3 protein. Of around 19,000 distinct CDR3 sequences listed, 43% are singletons. The antigens for these receptors are not known. The input for sequencing was CD4+ T cells from blood, cultured in vitro, taken after SARS-CoV-2 vaccination. All receptors derive from a human donor who had recovered from COVID-19.

CDR3 region: CASSPRTSGVKNIQYF. The DNA of the CDR3 is TGTGCCAGCAGCCCGCGGACTAGCGGTGTCAAAAACATTCAGTACTTC. The gene calls are TRBV7-2 and TRBJ2-4; 10 nucleotides align to TRBD2. The germline gives CDR1 SGHTA, CDR2 FQGNSA. Trimming removed 5 bases from V and 3 bases from J; junction bases left unmatched: 7. This CDR3 contains 16 residues.

The chain carries TRBV2 and TRBJ2-6; D gene unclear. The CDR3 spans 15 residues. The V end lost 1 base, the J end lost 1 base, and 5 bases lay between the germline ends. The germline CDR1 and CDR2 sequences are SNHLY and FYNNEI. CDR3 in amino acids: CASSEEASGANVLTF. As DNA, the CDR3 is TGTGCCAGCAGTGAAGAGGCGTCTGGGGCCAACGTCCTGACTTTC.

This clonotype was counted a few times. The chain uses TRBV28 and TRBJ1-6, with D hard to call. The germline gives CDR1 MDHEN, CDR2 SYDVKM. This CDR3 contains 15 residues. V was clipped by 5 bases and J by 7 bases, with 15 bases between them. For the CDR3, the DNA is TGTGCCAGCAGTGCCGCGGAGTTGGTGAATTCACCCCTCCACTTT. Encoded protein: CASSAAELVNSPLHF.

V usage is TRBV4-1 and J usage is TRBJ1-2, with D perhaps matching TRBD1 (6 bases). Germline assignment: CDR1 MGHRA and CDR2 YSYEKL. Trimming stripped 5 bases from V and 7 bases from J, with 17 bases between. This CDR3 is built from 14 residues. The CDR3: CASSSRTLGGGYTF. The DNA of the CDR3 is TGCGCCAGCAGCTCCAGGACCCTAGGGGGTGGCTACACCTTC.

The chain couples TRBV15 to TRBJ2-1; perhaps D is TRBD1 or TRBD2 (5 bases each). Between the trimmed V and J ends, which lost 4 bases and 2 bases, there was a span of 15 bases. CDR1 is LNHNV, CDR2 YYDKDF, per germline (reference sequence). This CDR3 has 16 amino acids. CDR3 sequence: CATSTFGAAAYNEQFF. DNA for the CDR3: TGTGCCACCAGCACCTTCGGGGCGGCTGCCTACAATGAGCAGTTCTTC.

Only one count was recorded for this clonotype. The chain links TRBV7-4 to TRBJ1-5; 7 bases map to TRBD1. Germline CDR1 is SGHVT and CDR2 is SQSDAQ. With V trimmed by 5 bases and J by 8 bases, 12 bases remained unmatched. This CDR3 spans 15 amino acids. The CDR3 loop reads CASSAGQLKSEPQHF. In DNA, the CDR3 is TGTGCCAGCAGCGCGGGACAGCTGAAATCAGAGCCCCAGCATTTT.

A few counts support this clonotype. The CDR3: CASSRPRDSPAFF. The CDR3, as DNA: TGTGCCAGCAGTAGACCCCGGGACAGCCCGGCTTTCTTT. The chain carries TRBV6-1 and TRBJ1-1; 7 bases align to TRBD1. Germline values: CDR1 MNHNS, CDR2 SASEGT. This CDR3 is built from 13 residues. V lost 5 bases, J lost 11 bases, and 11 bases stayed unmatched.

Only a few counts were recorded for this clonotype. The chain links TRBV28 to TRBJ1-2; D remains ambiguous. The germline gives CDR1 MDHEN, CDR2 SYDVKM. V was cut by 4 bases and J by 4 bases, with 16 bases left in between. The CDR3 consists of 15 residues. The CDR3 is CASSSPNSPFYGYTF. DNA of the CDR3: TGTGCCAGCAGTTCTCCCAACAGCCCATTCTATGGCTACACCTTC.

Within the sample, this clonotype is medium-sized (0.01 to 0.1%). V and J are TRBV20-1 and TRBJ2-3, with 7 bases that match TRBD2. The V segment lost 4 bases and the J segment 3 bases; nucleotides outside the gene matches: 10. CDR3 size: 15 residues. The germline CDR1 and CDR2 sequences are DFQATT and SNEGSKA (reference sequence). In DNA, the CDR3 is TGCAGTGCTATATCAGCTAGCGGAGGAACAGATACGCAGTATTTT. Residues: CSAISASGGTDTQYF.

V is TRBV15 and J is TRBJ2-3, with D possibly being TRBD2 (6 bases). The CDR3 is 17 amino acids. Per the germline V gene, CDR1 is LNHNV and CDR2 is YYDKDF (reference sequence). Trimming pared 0 bases from V and 1 base from J, leaving 14 bases between. As DNA, the CDR3 is TGTGCCACCAGCAGAGATGGAGGGGACTGGGGCACAGATACGCAGTATTTT. Protein sequence: CATSRDGGDWGTDTQYF.

This clonotype was counted a few times. The chain joins TRBV4-1 to TRBJ1-2, with D possibly being TRBD1 (6 bases). V lost 7 bases and J lost 5, with 20 bases in between. Per the germline V gene, CDR1 is MGHRA and CDR2 is YSYEKL. This CDR3 has 15 residues. The CDR3 DNA reads as TGCGCCAGCACCCTAAGGGCAGGGGAGGTTTATGGCTACACCTTC. It translates to CASTLRAGEVYGYTF.

The chain joins TRBV12-3 or TRBV12-4 to TRBJ1-2; D is undetermined. The CDR3 is 14 residues long. V dropped 4 bases and J dropped 1 base, with 10 bases sitting between them. CDR3 nucleotide sequence: TGTGCCAGCAGTTACGGACTGAGTAACTATGGCTACACCTTC. Its protein product is CASSYGLSNYGYTF.

This clonotype was counted a few times. The chain uses TRBV20-1 and TRBJ1-2; D call uncertain. There are 12 residues in the CDR3. The V and J ends lost 2 bases and 3 bases respectively, with 7 bases between them. Germline V gene data show CDR1 as DFQATT and CDR2 as SNEGSKA (reference sequence). The CDR3 region has the DNA TGCAGTGCTAGATCGGACGACTATGGCTACACCTTC. Translating gives CSARSDDYGYTF.

This clonotype was seen a handful of times. This sequence joins TRBV20-1 and TRBJ2-3; 11 nucleotides match TRBD2. From germline, CDR1 is DFQATT and CDR2 SNEGSKA (reference sequence). Trimming removed 4 bases from V and 1 base from J; junction bases left unmatched: 1. The CDR3 runs to 14 residues. CDR3 sequence reads: CSATLAGGTDTQYF. The DNA of the CDR3 is TGCAGTGCTACACTAGCGGGGGGCACAGATACGCAGTATTTT.

The DNA for the CDR3 is TGCAGTGCAGCAGGTGACCACTATAATTCACCCCTCCACTTT. Protein sequence: CSAAGDHYNSPLHF. The V gene is TRBV20-1, the J gene TRBJ1-6, with D unclear. The CDR3 length is 14 residues. The germline V gene has CDR1 DFQATT and CDR2 SNEGSKA (reference sequence). V gave up 6 bases and J gave up 3 bases, with 12 bases separating them.

This chain uses TRBV28 with TRBJ2-6; D not certain. This CDR3 is 16 amino acids long. V lost 3 bases, J lost 0 bases, and 9 bases lay in between. Per germline, CDR1 MDHEN and CDR2 SYDVKM. The CDR3 DNA follows: TGTGCCAGCAGTTTTTTGACGAGCTCTGGGGCCAACGTCCTGACTTTC. This encodes CASSFLTSSGANVLTF.

The chain is built from TRBV7-3 and TRBJ2-5, with TRBD2 identical over 13 bases. V was clipped by 5 bases and J by 2 bases; unmatched bases: 8. The CDR3 spans 17 residues. The germline V gene has CDR1 SGHTA and CDR2 FQGTGA. Here the CDR3 DNA reads TGTGCCAGCAGCCGAAGGACTAGCGGGGGAGGACAAGAGACCCAGTACTTC. This gives the protein CASSRRTSGGGQETQYF.

This chain connects TRBV5-6 to TRBJ2-6, with unresolved D. CDR1 and CDR2 from the germline V gene are SGHDT and YYEEEE. V gave up 0 bases and J gave up 0 bases, with 19 bases separating them. The CDR3 consists of 20 residues. CDR3 coding DNA: TGTGCCAGCAGCTTGGACCTGTCACGAGACGGATACTCTGGGGCCAACGTCCTGACTTTC. Translated, it gives CASSLDLSRDGYSGANVLTF.

This rearrangement joins TRBV7-3 to TRBJ2-2; TRBD2 might be the D (5 bases). Germline-derived CDR1 and CDR2 are SGHTA and FQGTGA. V shed 2 bases and J shed 8 bases, with 15 bases lying between them. CDR3 length: 15 amino acids. CDR3 residues: CASSLDYPGRGELFF. The CDR3 nucleotides are TGTGCCAGCAGCTTAGACTACCCCGGAAGGGGGGAGCTGTTTTTT.

Here the CDR3 reads CASTQGLGQPQHF. The CDR3, as DNA: TGTGCCAGCACCCAGGGGTTGGGTCAGCCCCAGCATTTT. The chain couples TRBV6-2 or TRBV6-3 to TRBJ1-5; the D gene is possibly TRBD1 (6 bases). The germline CDR1 and CDR2 sequences are MNHEY and SVGEGT. This CDR3 contains 13 residues. V was clipped by 7 bases and J by 6 bases, with 13 bases between them.

The chain employs TRBV28 and TRBJ1-2; D unclear. V dropped 6 bases and J dropped 8 bases, with 13 bases sitting between them. Germline V lookup: CDR1 MDHEN, CDR2 SYDVKM. The CDR3 loop spans 12 amino acids. CDR3 DNA: TGTGCCAGCAGGGTAACAGCAAGCGGCTACACCTTC. Its translation is CASRVTASGYTF.

The chain joins TRBV20-1 to TRBJ1-3; D gene unclear. The CDR3 consists of 12 residues. The germline V gene encodes CDR1 DFQATT and CDR2 SNEGSKA (reference sequence). V lost 6 bases and J 0 bases, leaving 6 bases between the germline ends. The CDR3 bases are TGCAGTGCGCAACCCTCTGGAAACACCATATATTTT. This gives the protein CSAQPSGNTIYF.